The 11 T cell receptor beta chains below come from one sample, sequenced in a study of cytomegalovirus exposure and HLA in healthy donors. Researchers ran the PCR with 60 Vbeta and 13 Jbeta primers. TCRdb's copy holds only in-frame clones and misses some; the assay was immunoSEQ multiplex PCR. Here the sample spans roughly 230,000 clones, approximately 91% being singletons. Material for sequencing was PBMCs. Receptors were obtained from a girl aged 2 to 10 in good health and CMV-seronegative.

The chain couples TRBV6-6 to TRBJ2-7, with 9 bases matching TRBD1. Germline V gene lookup returns CDR1 MNHNY and CDR2 SVGAGI (reference sequence). This CDR3 spans 15 amino acids. The trim removed 5 bases at V and 3 bases at J, leaving 8 bases unmatched. The CDR3 here is CASSPAGTGIYEQYF. The CDR3 DNA follows: TGTGCCAGCAGTCCAGCCGGGACAGGGATCTACGAGCAGTACTTC.

The chain combines TRBV5-6 with TRBJ2-4; 16 positions agree with TRBD2. This CDR3 has 19 amino acids. V lost 1 base to trimming and J lost 8 bases; unmatched junction nucleotides: 12. Per germline, CDR1 SGHDT and CDR2 YYEEEE. This chain's CDR3 is CASSLFGTSGRAESDIQYF. The CDR3 bases are TGTGCCAGCAGCTTGTTCGGGACTAGCGGGAGGGCCGAGTCGGACATTCAGTACTTC.

About this clone itself: The junction differs from germline at one of its ends, possibly a read error. J is TRBJ2-7 and V is TRBV7-9; D gene ambiguous. CDR3 length: 15 amino acids. Germline CDR1 and CDR2: SEHNR and FQNEAQ (reference sequence). CDR3 sequence: CSSSLGSVSSYEQYF. The CDR3 DNA reads TGTTCCAGCAGCTTAGGGTCGGTGTCCTCCTACGAGCAGTACTTC.

The rearrangement links TRBV18 to TRBJ1-1; possibly TRBD1 for D (6 bases). V dropped 3 bases and J dropped 4 bases, with 9 bases sitting between them. This CDR3 has 13 amino acids. In germline, CDR1 is KGHSH, CDR2 LQKENI. CDR3 coding DNA: TGTGCCAGCTCACCTCAGGGGCTCACTGAAGCTTTCTTT. It translates to CASSPQGLTEAFF.

This clone was recorded only once. The chain employs TRBV7-9 and TRBJ1-2; D may be TRBD1 (5 bases). CDR3 length equals 14 residues. Trimming cost V 5 bases and J 2 bases, with 12 bases left between them. Germline V gene lookup returns CDR1 SEHNR and CDR2 FQNEAQ (reference sequence). CDR3 DNA: TGTGCCAGCAGCCTTTCTCCAGGGAACTATGGCTACACCTTC. As protein: CASSLSPGNYGYTF.

The chain uses TRBV7-3 and TRBJ2-1; 9 nucleotides match TRBD1. V shed 5 bases and J 8 bases; nucleotides not matched to a gene: 7. Germline V gene sequence: CDR1 SGHTA, CDR2 FQGTGA. This CDR3 spans 14 amino acids. The CDR3 loop is CASSQGTGRYEQFF. The CDR3 DNA sequence: TGTGCCAGCAGCCAGGGGACAGGGCGTTATGAGCAGTTCTTC.

As to this clone: The sample carries other DNA sequences with the same CDR3. This chain joins TRBV15 and TRBJ1-4; 11 bases agree with TRBD1. V lost 0 bases, J lost 7 bases, and 1 base stayed unmatched. Germline-derived CDR1 and CDR2 are LNHNV and YYDKDF (reference sequence). This CDR3 is built from 15 residues. CDR3 DNA: TGTGCCACCAGCAGAGACGGGACAGGGGGTGAAAAACTGTTTTTT. Translated: CATSRDGTGGEKLFF.

On this clone itself: No conserved phenylalanine or tryptophan is present at the end of the CDR3, so a read error is the likely explanation. The J gene is TRBJ2-7, the V gene TRBV5-4; possible D gene TRBD2, 5 bases. The V gene lost 3 bases and the J gene lost 1 base, with 8 bases spanning the gap. CDR1 is SGHNT and CDR2 is YYREEE in the germline V gene (reference sequence). This CDR3 contains 13 residues. CDR3 DNA sequence: TGTGCCAGCAGCTACCGGGATTCCTACGAGCAGTACCTC. It codes for CASSYRDSYEQYL.

On this clone: This specimen includes other DNA sequences encoding the same CDR3. The chain joins TRBV11-2 to TRBJ1-1, with D hard to call. CDR1 is SGHAT and CDR2 is FQNNGV in the germline V gene. The CDR3 extends over 14 amino acids. The germline V and J ends were trimmed by 3 bases and 0 bases, with 8 bases remaining between them. The DNA for the CDR3 is TGTGCCAGCAGCTTGGGCACCGTGAACACTGAAGCTTTCTTT. Its translation is CASSLGTVNTEAFF.

V usage is TRBV11-2 and J usage is TRBJ2-7, with D possibly TRBD1 on 6 matching bases. Germline values: CDR1 SGHAT, CDR2 FQNNGV. The V end lost 5 bases, the J end lost 2 bases, and 19 bases lay between the germline ends. This CDR3 is built from 16 residues. Here the CDR3 reads CASSLFLGAIPYEQYF. DNA of the CDR3: TGTGCCAGCAGCCTGTTTTTGGGGGCGATTCCCTACGAGCAGTACTTC.

The V and J genes are TRBV11-2 and TRBJ2-7; possible D gene TRBD2, 5 bases. Deletions cut 1 base from V and 6 bases from J, with 13 bases between. The CDR3 extends over 14 amino acids. Germline V gene lookup returns CDR1 SGHAT and CDR2 FQNNGV. CDR3 sequence: CASSLVASVGEQYF. Here the CDR3 DNA reads TGTGCCAGCAGCTTAGTAGCGTCGGTTGGCGAGCAGTACTTC. Full variable domain (missing parts from reference TRBV11-2 and TRBJ2-7): EAGVAQSPRYKIIEKRQSVAFWCNPISGHATLYWYQQILGQGPKLLIQFQNNGVVDDSQLPKDRFSAERLKGVDSTLKIQPAKLEDSAVYLCASSLVASVGEQYFGPGTRLTVT.